The 3 T cell receptor beta chains below were found in one sample sequenced in a study of vaccination and CD4 T cells after COVID-19. Antigen specificity for these receptors is unknown. The study sequenced cultured CD4+ T cell DNA using the Oncomine TCR Beta short-read assay. Via MiXCR, TCRdb re-called the PCR reads, giving one row per CDR3 protein. The profile shows more than 15,000 distinct CDR3 sequences, about a third of them singletons. The treatment was: roughly 11-day PBMC culture with coronavirus spike peptide pools or control peptides (ViraFEST assay). Sequenced input: cultured CD4+ T cells from blood. The receptors stem from a human donor with COVID-19.

The CDR3 coding sequence is TGTGCCAGCAGCGATTCTAGGTTGCAGGGGGTTGGCGAGCAGTACTTC. Residues: CASSDSRLQGVGEQYF. The genes are TRBV11-2 and TRBJ2-7, with 7 bases fitting TRBD1. Germline CDR1 is SGHAT and CDR2 is FQNNGV. V lost 5 bases and J lost 6; bases outside the gene matches: 16. This CDR3 comprises 16 residues. The full variable domain, in which reference TRBV11-2 and TRBJ2-7 provide the parts outside the CDR3, is EAGVAQSPRYKIIEKRQSVAFWCNPISGHATLYWYQQILGQGPKLLIQFQNNGVVDDSQLPKDRFSAERLKGVDSTLKIQPAKLEDSAVYLCASSDSRLQGVGEQYFGPGTRLTVT.

The rearrangement uses TRBV7-9 and TRBJ2-1; D assignment may be TRBD1 or TRBD2 (6 bases each). The CDR3 is 19 amino acids. CDR1 SEHNR and CDR2 FQNEAQ come from the germline V gene (reference sequence). Trimming cost V 5 bases and J 1 base, with 24 bases left between them. CDR3 bases: TGTGCCAGCAGCCCCCCTTACCGGGGGCCGCCGGGTTCCTACAATGAGCAGTTCTTC. Translating gives CASSPPYRGPPGSYNEQFF.

The V and J genes are TRBV24-1 and TRBJ2-3; 9 bases are a match to TRBD1. The CDR3 has 16 amino acids. The J segment lost 6 bases and the V segment lost 9 bases, leaving 15 bases of the junction unmatched. The germline V gene encodes CDR1 KGHDR and CDR2 SFDVKD. The CDR3 nucleotides are TGTGCCACCGAATCGACCGGGACAGGGTTTCGCGATACGCAGTATTTT. It is translated as CATESTGTGFRDTQYF.